This paragraph reports one T cell receptor (beta chain). What it binds is unknown. One end of the junction varies from germline; a read error may be responsible. Treatment of the sample: roughly 10-day PBMC culture with coronavirus spike peptide pools or control peptides (ViraFEST assay). TCRs were sequenced by ViraFEST after antigen-specific T cells had been expanded with peptide pools. The cultures had half their medium swapped for fresh IL-2 medium on days 3 and 7. The sample belongs to a study of vaccination and CD4 T cells after COVID-19. Study-level background: Convalescent participants consisted of six males and four females, two being Hispanic. Overlapping peptides of the spike proteins of SARS-CoV-2, HCoV-NL63, HCoV-OC43 and HCoV-229E were used for cell stimulation.

Germline V lookup: CDR1 SGHTA, CDR2 FQGNSA. This CDR3 region has 15 residues. Researchers used the Oncomine TCR Beta short-read assay to sequence DNA from cultured CD4+ T cells. TCRdb ran MiXCR on the PCR reads and lists one entry per CDR3 protein. The table lists around 19,000 distinct CDR3 sequences, 45% to 70% of them singletons. The sample comprised CD4+ T cells from blood, cultured in vitro. This TCR was recovered from a human donor who had recovered from COVID-19. V and J are TRBV7-2 and TRBJ2-5; possibly TRBD1 for D (5 bases). The CDR3 is CASSQGLGYQETQYF. The CDR3, as DNA: TGCGCCAGCAGCCAGGGTTTAGGGTACCAAGAGACCCAGTACTTC. Full variable domain (missing parts from reference TRBV7-2 and TRBJ2-5): GAGVSQSPSNKVTEKGKDVELRCDPISGHTALYWYRQSLGQGLEFLIYFQGNSAPDKSGLPSDRFSAERTGGSVSTLTIQRTQQEDSAVYLCASSQGLGYQETQYFGPGTRLLVL.